A selection of T cell receptor beta chains follows, all from one sample in a study of a mutant IDH1 vaccine in newly diagnosed glioma. The antigens of these receptors remain unknown. This table comes from immunoSEQ multiplex PCR, and its TCRdb copy is limited to in-frame clones, with some not included. The data contain roughly 32,000 clones, more than 75% of them singletons. The input for sequencing was PBMCs, taken from a glioma patient whose treatment included an IDH1 peptide vaccine. These receptor sequences come from a woman under 40 with glioma. CDR3s include the opening cysteine and the closing phenylalanine or tryptophan. D genes are given only for firm matches. Clone size is not always given. Where it is, it says once, few, many or a class for expanded clones.

>TRBV5-8|NA|TRBJ1-1|few
CASSLDQSDTEAFF
TGTGCCAGCAGCTTGGACCAGTCTGACACTGAAGCTTTCTTT
>TRBV19|NA|TRBJ1-1|once
CASSWGMNTEAFF
TGTGCCAGTAGTTGGGGGATGAACACTGAAGCTTTCTTT
>TRBV10-3|TRBD1|TRBJ1-6|few
CATRGTGESPLHF
TGTGCCACCCGAGGGACAGGGGAATCACCCCTCCACTTT
>TRBV7-9|TRBD1|TRBJ2-1|NA
CASSSYRGSYNEQFF
TGTGCCAGCAGCTCTTACAGGGGCTCCTACAATGAGCAGTTCTTC
>TRBV18|TRBD1|TRBJ1-1|few
CASSPGTGGRVNTEAFF
TGTGCCAGCTCACCAGGGACAGGGGGAAGGGTGAACACTGAAGCTTTCTTT
>TRBV4-2|TRBD2|TRBJ2-1|once
CASSQGLAGSSYNEQFF
TGTGCCAGCAGCCAGGGACTAGCGGGGAGCTCCTACAATGAGCAGTTCTTC
>TRBV5-1|NA|TRBJ2-5|NA
CASSLLKETQYF
TGCGCCAGCAGCTTGCTTAAAGAGACCCAGTACTTC
>TRBV10-3|TRBD1|TRBJ1-5|NA
CAISESGTENQPQHF
TGTGCCATCAGTGAGTCCGGGACAGAAAATCAGCCCCAGCATTTT
>TRBV30|NA|TRBJ2-7|NA
CAWRGVEEQYF
TGTGCCTGGAGAGGGGTAGAAGAGCAGTACTTC
>TRBV2|TRBD1|TRBJ1-5|NA
CASSANRGARQPQHF
TGTGCCAGCAGTGCTAACAGGGGGGCTCGACAGCCCCAGCATTTT
>TRBV2|TRBD2|TRBJ2-3|NA
CASSRLASTDTQYF
TGTGCCAGCAGCCGACTAGCGAGCACAGATACGCAGTATTTT
>TRBV4-2|TRBD1|TRBJ2-7|NA
CASSRPGQEIYEQYF
TGTGCCAGCAGCCGGCCGGGACAGGAAATTTACGAGCAGTACTTC
>TRBV6-1|NA|TRBJ2-4|NA
CASSETGWSAKNIQYF
TGTGCCAGCAGCGAAACAGGGTGGTCGGCCAAAAACATTCAGTACTTC
>TRBV15|NA|TRBJ2-7|NA
CATSRDFGGSYEQYF
TGTGCCACCAGCAGAGACTTCGGGGGCTCCTACGAGCAGTACTTC
>TRBV29-1|NA|TRBJ1-1|NA
CSVEPLNTEAFF
TGCAGCGTTGAACCCCTGAACACTGAAGCTTTCTTT
>TRBV19|NA|TRBJ1-5|NA
CASSIGAGDQPQHF
TGTGCCAGTAGTATAGGGGCAGGGGATCAGCCCCAGCATTTT
>TRBV29-1|TRBD1|TRBJ1-1|NA
CSVVRGRVTEAFF
TGCAGCGTGGTCAGGGGGCGAGTCACTGAAGCTTTCTTT
>TRBV25-1|NA|TRBJ1-2|NA
CASSERNNGYTF
TGTGCCAGCAGTGAACGAAATAATGGCTACACCTTC
>TRBV6-5|NA|TRBJ1-1|once
CASSYSMNTEAFF
TGTGCCAGCAGTTACTCCATGAACACTGAAGCTTTCTTT
>TRBV7-7|NA|TRBJ1-2|NA
CASSPIVAGFNYGYTF
TGTGCTAGCAGCCCTATCGTCGCAGGGTTTAACTATGGCTACACCTTC
>TRBV7-9|TRBD1|TRBJ1-3|NA
CATQGDLPGNTIYF
TGTGCTACTCAGGGGGATCTACCTGGAAACACCATATATTTT
>TRBV30|TRBD1|TRBJ2-2|NA
CAWNKGQGQNTGELFF
TGTGCCTGGAATAAAGGACAGGGACAGAACACCGGGGAGCTGTTTTTT
>TRBV5-1|NA|TRBJ1-4|once
CASSLAVSRNEKLFF
TGCGCCAGCAGCTTGGCGGTCAGCCGTAATGAAAAACTGTTTTTT
>TRBV4-1|NA|TRBJ1-3|NA
CASSIPSISGGTGNTIYF
TGCGCCAGCAGTATCCCATCGATTTCGGGGGGGACTGGAAACACCATATATTTT
>TRBV29-1|NA|TRBJ1-2|once
CSIQGNNYGYTF
TGCAGCATTCAGGGTAATAACTATGGCTACACCTTC
>TRBV6-5|NA|TRBJ1-1|NA
CASSLGAGTEAFF
TGTGCCAGCTCACTAGGGGCGGGCACTGAAGCTTTCTTT
>TRBV6-6|TRBD1|TRBJ1-2|NA
CASRNGQGNYGYTF
TGTGCCAGCAGAAACGGACAGGGTAACTATGGCTACACCTTC
>TRBV7-6|TRBD1|TRBJ1-1|few
CASSRDRESEAFF
TGTGCCAGCAGCCGGGACAGGGAAAGTGAAGCTTTCTTT
>TRBV7-7|TRBD2|TRBJ2-3|NA
CASSLGAAGGNMDTDTQYF
TGTGCTAGCAGCTTAGGGGCGGCGGGGGGGAACATGGACACAGATACGCAGTATTTT
>TRBV4-3|NA|TRBJ1-4|NA
CASSAHRTTNEKLFF
TGCGCCAGCAGCGCTCACAGAACAACTAATGAAAAACTGTTTTTT
>TRBV14|NA|TRBJ1-6|NA
CASSQAPMLNSPLHF
TGTGCCAGCAGCCAAGCCCCAATGTTGAATTCACCCCTCCACTTT
>TRBV7-8|NA|TRBJ1-6|NA
CASSIAQGYNSPLHF
TGTGCCAGCAGCATAGCACAGGGTTATAATTCACCCCTCCACTTT
>TRBV5-4|NA|TRBJ2-4|NA
CASSRGPLAKNIQYF
TGTGCCAGCAGCCGAGGCCCCCTAGCCAAAAACATTCAGTACTTC
>TRBV5-1|NA|TRBJ2-3|NA
CASSSPDTFPDTQYF
TGCGCCAGCAGCTCGCCGGATACGTTCCCAGATACGCAGTATTTT
>TRBV25-1|NA|TRBJ1-1|NA
CASSGTVTEAFF
TGTGCCAGCAGCGGAACGGTCACTGAAGCTTTCTTT
>TRBV7-8|NA|TRBJ1-1|NA
CASSLRATGNTEAFF
TGTGCCAGCAGCTTACGGGCTACAGGGAACACTGAAGCTTTCTTT
>TRBV5-4|TRBD1|TRBJ1-1|NA
CASSLGQGGTEAFF
TGTGCCAGCAGCTTGGGACAGGGCGGCACTGAAGCTTTCTTT
>TRBV30|NA|TRBJ1-2|NA
CAWSVLGENGYTF
TGTGCCTGGAGTGTACTAGGGGAGAATGGCTACACCTTC
>TRBV7-8|NA|TRBJ1-6|few
CASRGGQRRSYNSPLHF
TGTGCCAGCAGAGGCGGACAGCGAAGGTCCTATAATTCACCCCTCCACTTT
>TRBV5-1|TRBD1|TRBJ1-5|NA
CASSSGQGAPEPQHF
TGCGCCAGCAGCTCTGGACAGGGGGCGCCGGAGCCCCAGCATTTT
>TRBV7-6|TRBD2|TRBJ2-7|NA
CASSLGSGDAYEQYF
TGTGCCAGCAGCTTAGGTAGCGGGGACGCCTACGAGCAGTACTTC
>TRBV7-9|TRBD1|TRBJ1-1|NA
CASSRGPNTEAFF
TGTGCCAGCAGCAGGGGGCCGAACACTGAAGCTTTCTTT
>TRBV5-1|TRBD2|TRBJ2-4|few
CASSFSGATNIQYF
TGCGCCAGCAGCTTTAGCGGGGCAACAAACATTCAGTACTTC
>TRBV27|NA|TRBJ1-2|NA
CASSLTARPTVGYGYTF
TGTGCCAGCAGTTTAACGGCCAGGCCGACTGTAGGCTATGGCTACACCTTC
>TRBV19|TRBD2|TRBJ2-7|NA
CASSMGSGATTGEQYF
TGTGCCAGTAGTATGGGTAGCGGGGCTACGACCGGCGAGCAGTACTTC
>TRBV6-1|NA|TRBJ1-1|few
CASSVEVGNTEAFF
TGTGCCAGCAGTGTCGAAGTAGGGAACACTGAAGCTTTCTTT
>TRBV7-2|NA|TRBJ2-7|NA
CASSLRNYEQYF
TGTGCCAGCAGCTTACGGAACTACGAGCAGTACTTC
>TRBV5-1|NA|TRBJ1-6|NA
CASSLAGQPNSPLHF
TGCGCCAGCAGCTTGGCCGGGCAGCCCAATTCACCCCTCCACTTT
>TRBV6-5|NA|TRBJ2-7|NA
CASRTLTGPLYF
TGTGCCAGCAGGACCTTAACTGGACCTTTGTACTTC
>TRBV2|NA|TRBJ1-2|NA
CASLAEGLNGYTF
TGTGCCAGCCTAGCGGAAGGGCTGAATGGCTACACCTTC